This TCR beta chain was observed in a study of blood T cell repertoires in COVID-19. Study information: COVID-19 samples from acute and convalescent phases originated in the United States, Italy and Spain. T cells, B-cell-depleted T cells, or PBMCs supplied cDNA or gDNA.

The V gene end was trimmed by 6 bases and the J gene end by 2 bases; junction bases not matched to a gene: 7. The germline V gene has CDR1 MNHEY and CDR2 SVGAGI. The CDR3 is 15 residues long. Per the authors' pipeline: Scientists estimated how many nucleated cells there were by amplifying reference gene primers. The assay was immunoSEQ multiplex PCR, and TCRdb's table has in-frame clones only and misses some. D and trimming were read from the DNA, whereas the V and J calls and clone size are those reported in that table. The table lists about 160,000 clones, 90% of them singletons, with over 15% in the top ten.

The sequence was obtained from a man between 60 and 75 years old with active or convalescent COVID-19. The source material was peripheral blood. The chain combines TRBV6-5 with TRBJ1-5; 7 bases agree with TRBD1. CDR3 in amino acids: CASRLGGEGNQPQHF. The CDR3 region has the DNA TGTGCCAGCAGGTTAGGGGGCGAGGGCAATCAGCCCCAGCATTTT.